This is a list of T cell receptor beta chains from one sample in a study of OX40 agonist ivuxolimab in advanced cancers. Method: immunoSEQ multiplex PCR; TCRdb's copy keeps in-frame clones and lacks some. This table holds about 68,000 clones, approximately 80% found once. Here the sequenced sample was CD4+ or CD8+ T cells sorted from blood, taken in a trial of the OX40 agonist ivuxolimab. The receptors originated from an adult with an advanced solid tumor such as melanoma, head and neck, liver or kidney cancer. Both conserved end residues are part of each CDR3. Fields, in order: J gene, clone size, D gene, V gene, CDR3 length, CDR3 DNA, CDR3 protein. A D gene is named only where the DNA matches it firmly. Rows give clone size only sometimes, using once, few, many, or a class for an expanded clone.

J gene: TRBJ2-3
clone size: NA
D gene: NA
V gene: TRBV13
CDR3 length: 12
CDR3 DNA: TGTGCCAGCAGTTTAGCCTCAGATACGCAGTATTTT
CDR3 protein: CASSLASDTQYF

J gene: TRBJ2-1
clone size: NA
D gene: TRBD2
V gene: TRBV5-1
CDR3 length: 16
CDR3 DNA: TGCGCCAGCAGCGCTACTAGCGGGGGGGCGGGCAATGAGCAGTTCTTC
CDR3 protein: CASSATSGGAGNEQFF

J gene: TRBJ2-3
clone size: NA
D gene: TRBD1
V gene: TRBV2
CDR3 length: 15
CDR3 DNA: TGTGCCAGCAGTGGAGACAGGGGCCCGGCAGATACGCAGTATTTT
CDR3 protein: CASSGDRGPADTQYF

J gene: TRBJ2-3
clone size: NA
D gene: NA
V gene: TRBV2
CDR3 length: 15
CDR3 DNA: TGTGCCAGCAGTGAAGGGGGGCAGTCCAGCAATACGCAGTATTTT
CDR3 protein: CASSEGGQSSNTQYF

J gene: TRBJ2-1
clone size: few
D gene: NA
V gene: TRBV27
CDR3 length: 13
CDR3 DNA: TGTGCCAGCAGTTTAATAGGGTACAATGAGCAGTTCTTC
CDR3 protein: CASSLIGYNEQFF

J gene: TRBJ2-1
clone size: NA
D gene: NA
V gene: TRBV11-3
CDR3 length: 13
CDR3 DNA: TGTGCCAGCAGCTTTAACAGCTACAATGAGCAGTTCTTC
CDR3 protein: CASSFNSYNEQFF

J gene: TRBJ2-5
clone size: NA
D gene: NA
V gene: TRBV5-1
CDR3 length: 15
CDR3 DNA: TGCGCCAGCAGCTTGGGCCCAGGGGTAGGGGAGACCCAGTACTTC
CDR3 protein: CASSLGPGVGETQYF

J gene: TRBJ2-4
clone size: NA
D gene: NA
V gene: TRBV28
CDR3 length: 18
CDR3 DNA: TGTGCCAGCAGCCCCCCCGCGGGGACGGGGGCGGCCAAAAACATTCAGTACTTC
CDR3 protein: CASSPPAGTGAAKNIQYF

J gene: TRBJ2-4
clone size: NA
D gene: NA
V gene: TRBV5-1
CDR3 length: 18
CDR3 DNA: TGCGCCAGCAGCTTGGCTCCACAGGGTTCCCTAGCCAAAAACATTCAGTACTTC
CDR3 protein: CASSLAPQGSLAKNIQYF

J gene: TRBJ1-2
clone size: NA
D gene: TRBD1
V gene: TRBV5-6
CDR3 length: 14
CDR3 DNA: TGTGCCAGCAGCTCAGGACAGGGTGTCTATGGCTACACCTTC
CDR3 protein: CASSSGQGVYGYTF

J gene: TRBJ2-5
clone size: NA
D gene: TRBD1
V gene: TRBV6-5
CDR3 length: 14
CDR3 DNA: TGTGCCAGCAGTTACCGACAGGGCCAAGAGACCCAGTACTTC
CDR3 protein: CASSYRQGQETQYF

J gene: TRBJ1-2
clone size: NA
D gene: TRBD1
V gene: TRBV5-1
CDR3 length: 13
CDR3 DNA: TGCGCCAGCAGCGGCGACAGGGAACCCGGCTACACCTTC
CDR3 protein: CASSGDREPGYTF

J gene: TRBJ1-6
clone size: few
D gene: NA
V gene: TRBV18
CDR3 length: 14
CDR3 DNA: TGTGCCAGCTCAACGGGAGCGGGCCGTTCACCCCTCCACTTT
CDR3 protein: CASSTGAGRSPLHF

J gene: TRBJ2-1
clone size: few
D gene: NA
V gene: TRBV10-1
CDR3 length: 12
CDR3 DNA: TGCGCCAGCAGTGACGAACCGGGACGGGTCTTCTTC
CDR3 protein: CASSDEPGRVFF

J gene: TRBJ2-5
clone size: NA
D gene: NA
V gene: TRBV7-9
CDR3 length: 16
CDR3 DNA: TGTGCCAGCAGCTATACGGCGGCACTGTACCAAGAGACCCAGTACTTC
CDR3 protein: CASSYTAALYQETQYF

J gene: TRBJ2-3
clone size: NA
D gene: NA
V gene: TRBV25-1
CDR3 length: 14
CDR3 DNA: TGTGCCAGCAGCGAAGTCTATTCCACAGATACGCAGTATTTT
CDR3 protein: CASSEVYSTDTQYF

J gene: TRBJ1-4
clone size: NA
D gene: TRBD1
V gene: TRBV30
CDR3 length: 16
CDR3 DNA: TGTGCCTGGAGTGTAGCCGGACAGGGATCGAATGAAAAACTGTTTTTT
CDR3 protein: CAWSVAGQGSNEKLFF

J gene: TRBJ1-2
clone size: NA
D gene: TRBD1
V gene: TRBV5-1
CDR3 length: 15
CDR3 DNA: TGCGCCAGCAGCCTAGGGACAGCAGCTAACTATGGCTACACCTTC
CDR3 protein: CASSLGTAANYGYTF

J gene: TRBJ1-2
clone size: NA
D gene: TRBD1
V gene: TRBV7-2
CDR3 length: 15
CDR3 DNA: TGTGCCAGCAGCTTAGGCGGGACAGGGCATCGAGGCTACACCTTC
CDR3 protein: CASSLGGTGHRGYTF

J gene: TRBJ2-3
clone size: NA
D gene: NA
V gene: TRBV27
CDR3 length: 16
CDR3 DNA: TGTGCCAGCAGCACCCGCTTTGAGCTCCCCCCGGATACGCAGTATTTT
CDR3 protein: CASSTRFELPPDTQYF

J gene: TRBJ2-6
clone size: NA
D gene: TRBD1
V gene: TRBV9
CDR3 length: 17
CDR3 DNA: TGTGCCAGCACGCTGACAGGGGCTCTTGCTGGGGCCAACGTCCTGACTTTC
CDR3 protein: CASTLTGALAGANVLTF

J gene: TRBJ2-1
clone size: NA
D gene: TRBD2
V gene: TRBV5-8
CDR3 length: 16
CDR3 DNA: TGTGCCAGCAGGCGTACCGGGACTAGCGCCTACAATGAGCAGTTCTTC
CDR3 protein: CASRRTGTSAYNEQFF

J gene: TRBJ1-3
clone size: NA
D gene: NA
V gene: TRBV9
CDR3 length: 16
CDR3 DNA: TGTGCCAGCAGCTTCGAAGGGGGGTCGCGCGGAAACACCATATATTTT
CDR3 protein: CASSFEGGSRGNTIYF

J gene: TRBJ1-3
clone size: few
D gene: NA
V gene: TRBV30
CDR3 length: 15
CDR3 DNA: TGTGCCTGGAGTTCGACACCCAACTCTGGAAACACCATATATTTT
CDR3 protein: CAWSSTPNSGNTIYF

J gene: TRBJ1-2
clone size: NA
D gene: NA
V gene: TRBV6-1
CDR3 length: 12
CDR3 DNA: TGTGCCAGCAGTGAACCCCCCGCACGCTACACCTTC
CDR3 protein: CASSEPPARYTF

J gene: TRBJ1-6
clone size: NA
D gene: NA
V gene: TRBV19
CDR3 length: 13
CDR3 DNA: TGTGCCAGTAGCGCGGGGAGGGATTCACCCCTCCACTTT
CDR3 protein: CASSAGRDSPLHF

J gene: TRBJ2-3
clone size: NA
D gene: TRBD2
V gene: TRBV11-3
CDR3 length: 17
CDR3 DNA: TGTGCCAGCAGCTTGAGGACTAGCGGGGGCAGCACAGATACGCAGTATTTT
CDR3 protein: CASSLRTSGGSTDTQYF

J gene: TRBJ1-1
clone size: NA
D gene: NA
V gene: TRBV6-1
CDR3 length: 11
CDR3 DNA: TGTGCCAGCAGTGAATTTCTGAAAGCTTTCTTT
CDR3 protein: CASSEFLKAFF

J gene: TRBJ1-4
clone size: NA
D gene: NA
V gene: TRBV7-6
CDR3 length: 14
CDR3 DNA: TGTGCCAGCAGCCCTGGGCAGGGGTATGAAAAACTGTTTTTT
CDR3 protein: CASSPGQGYEKLFF

J gene: TRBJ2-7
clone size: NA
D gene: NA
V gene: TRBV5-1
CDR3 length: 15
CDR3 DNA: TGCGCCAGCAGCCCCCAGGGGACACCAGCCTACGAGCAGTACTTC
CDR3 protein: CASSPQGTPAYEQYF

J gene: TRBJ1-1
clone size: NA
D gene: TRBD1
V gene: TRBV6-6
CDR3 length: 15
CDR3 DNA: TGTGCCAGCAGTTACTCGCGGACAGGGAGGACTGAAGCTTTCTTT
CDR3 protein: CASSYSRTGRTEAFF

J gene: TRBJ2-5
clone size: NA
D gene: NA
V gene: TRBV28
CDR3 length: 13
CDR3 DNA: TGTGCCAGCAGCCCTCCCCTCCAAGAGACCCAGTACTTC
CDR3 protein: CASSPPLQETQYF

J gene: TRBJ1-1
clone size: NA
D gene: TRBD1
V gene: TRBV5-4
CDR3 length: 17
CDR3 DNA: TGTGCCAGCAGCTTATCCGGGACAGGGGGCGTAATTGGAAAAGCTTTCTTT
CDR3 protein: CASSLSGTGGVIGKAFF

J gene: TRBJ1-2
clone size: NA
D gene: NA
V gene: TRBV6-5
CDR3 length: 12
CDR3 DNA: TGTGCCAGCAGTTCGCGGGAAGATGGCTACACCTTC
CDR3 protein: CASSSREDGYTF

J gene: TRBJ2-5
clone size: NA
D gene: TRBD2
V gene: TRBV7-9
CDR3 length: 17
CDR3 DNA: TGTGCCAGCAGCTCGGGACTAGCGGGGGGGCTGGGAGAGACCCAGTACTTC
CDR3 protein: CASSSGLAGGLGETQYF

J gene: TRBJ2-7
clone size: NA
D gene: TRBD2
V gene: TRBV6-5
CDR3 length: 14
CDR3 DNA: TGTGCCAGCAGTCGACTAGCGGGGTTCTACGAGCAGTACTTC
CDR3 protein: CASSRLAGFYEQYF

J gene: TRBJ2-7
clone size: NA
D gene: TRBD2
V gene: TRBV30
CDR3 length: 18
CDR3 DNA: TGTGCCTGGACTCAACCGGGACTAGTCCCCGGGGCCTCCTACGAGCAGTACTTC
CDR3 protein: CAWTQPGLVPGASYEQYF

J gene: TRBJ1-2
clone size: NA
D gene: NA
V gene: TRBV19
CDR3 length: 15
CDR3 DNA: TGTGCCAGTAGCGACCGGGTCAGGGGATTTGATGGCTACACCTTC
CDR3 protein: CASSDRVRGFDGYTF

J gene: TRBJ2-7
clone size: NA
D gene: NA
V gene: TRBV7-2
CDR3 length: 13
CDR3 DNA: TGTGCCAGCAGCTTCACGTGGGGATACGAGCAGTACTTC
CDR3 protein: CASSFTWGYEQYF

J gene: TRBJ2-3
clone size: once
D gene: NA
V gene: TRBV18
CDR3 length: 14
CDR3 DNA: TGTGCCAGCTCACCACCTAGGTTCACAGATACGCAGTATTTT
CDR3 protein: CASSPPRFTDTQYF

J gene: TRBJ2-3
clone size: once
D gene: TRBD1
V gene: TRBV5-1
CDR3 length: 14
CDR3 DNA: TGCGCCAGCAGCTTTCAAGGGGGCTCAGATACGCAGTATTTT
CDR3 protein: CASSFQGGSDTQYF

J gene: TRBJ2-3
clone size: NA
D gene: NA
V gene: TRBV7-2
CDR3 length: 16
CDR3 DNA: TGTGCCAGCAGCTTAGGGGGCGGGTTTAGCACAGATACGCAGTATTTT
CDR3 protein: CASSLGGGFSTDTQYF

J gene: TRBJ1-5
clone size: NA
D gene: NA
V gene: TRBV7-2
CDR3 length: 14
CDR3 DNA: TGTGCCAGCAGCTTAGCGCCCAGAGACCAGCCCCAGCATTTT
CDR3 protein: CASSLAPRDQPQHF

J gene: TRBJ2-3
clone size: NA
D gene: NA
V gene: TRBV7-9
CDR3 length: 16
CDR3 DNA: TGTGCCAGCAGGGACCCGCTAGCCCATAGCACAGATACGCAGTATTTT
CDR3 protein: CASRDPLAHSTDTQYF

J gene: TRBJ1-5
clone size: once
D gene: NA
V gene: TRBV30
CDR3 length: 14
CDR3 DNA: TGTGCCTGGAGTGTACGGGGGCGATATCAGCCCCAGCATTTT
CDR3 protein: CAWSVRGRYQPQHF

J gene: TRBJ1-2
clone size: NA
D gene: NA
V gene: TRBV10-3
CDR3 length: 14
CDR3 DNA: TGTGCCATCAGTGAGTCAGGGGGACTGAAAGGCTACACCTTC
CDR3 protein: CAISESGGLKGYTF

J gene: TRBJ2-7
clone size: once
D gene: NA
V gene: TRBV6-1
CDR3 length: 13
CDR3 DNA: TGTGCCAGCAGTGTTCAGAGGACCTACGAGCAGTACTTC
CDR3 protein: CASSVQRTYEQYF

J gene: TRBJ1-6
clone size: NA
D gene: NA
V gene: TRBV7-2
CDR3 length: 14
CDR3 DNA: TGTGCCAGCAGCTTAGACAACTACAATTCACCCCTCCACTTT
CDR3 protein: CASSLDNYNSPLHF

J gene: TRBJ1-2
clone size: NA
D gene: NA
V gene: TRBV19
CDR3 length: 13
CDR3 DNA: TGTGCCAGTAGTATAGACAGGGATCATGGCTACACCTTC
CDR3 protein: CASSIDRDHGYTF

J gene: TRBJ1-2
clone size: NA
D gene: NA
V gene: TRBV6-6
CDR3 length: 15
CDR3 DNA: TGTGCCAGCAGTTACACCTCTCCCCCGGCTCATGGCTACACCTTC
CDR3 protein: CASSYTSPPAHGYTF

J gene: TRBJ2-1
clone size: few
D gene: TRBD1
V gene: TRBV5-6
CDR3 length: 15
CDR3 DNA: TGTGCCAGCAGCTTGAGACAGGGGTCCTACAATGAGCAGTTCTTC
CDR3 protein: CASSLRQGSYNEQFF

J gene: TRBJ1-1
clone size: NA
D gene: NA
V gene: TRBV5-1
CDR3 length: 14
CDR3 DNA: TGCGCCAGCAGCTTGCAGGCCGATGGGACTGATGCTTTCTTT
CDR3 protein: CASSLQADGTDAFF

J gene: TRBJ2-1
clone size: NA
D gene: NA
V gene: TRBV28
CDR3 length: 11
CDR3 DNA: TGTGCCAGCAGTTTAAACAATGAGCAGTTCTTC
CDR3 protein: CASSLNNEQFF

J gene: TRBJ2-3
clone size: NA
D gene: NA
V gene: TRBV19
CDR3 length: 14
CDR3 DNA: TGTGCCAGTAGTATAGCGGGGCCCGGGAATACGCAGTATTTT
CDR3 protein: CASSIAGPGNTQYF

J gene: TRBJ1-5
clone size: NA
D gene: NA
V gene: TRBV19
CDR3 length: 16
CDR3 DNA: TGTGCCAGCGGACCGGACAGAGCCTATAGCAATCAGCCCCAGCATTTT
CDR3 protein: CASGPDRAYSNQPQHF

J gene: TRBJ2-7
clone size: few
D gene: NA
V gene: TRBV15
CDR3 length: 15
CDR3 DNA: TGTGCCACCAGCAGAGGGGAACTCTATAGCTACGAGCAGTACTTC
CDR3 protein: CATSRGELYSYEQYF

J gene: TRBJ2-5
clone size: NA
D gene: NA
V gene: TRBV18
CDR3 length: 15
CDR3 DNA: TGTGCCAGCTCATCTTTGTCTGGCGTCCAGGAGACCCAGTACTTC
CDR3 protein: CASSSLSGVQETQYF

J gene: TRBJ1-1
clone size: NA
D gene: NA
V gene: TRBV6-5
CDR3 length: 14
CDR3 DNA: TGTGCCAGCAGTTCCGGGGAACCGAACACTGAAGCTTTCTTT
CDR3 protein: CASSSGEPNTEAFF

J gene: TRBJ1-2
clone size: NA
D gene: TRBD1
V gene: TRBV7-9
CDR3 length: 14
CDR3 DNA: TGTGCCAGCACCTCGGACAGGGGGTTGTATGGCTACACCTTC
CDR3 protein: CASTSDRGLYGYTF